This T cell receptor beta chain was sequenced during a study of regulatory T cells in long-lasting Graves disease. This sample's time point: newly diagnosed GD, antithyroid drugs for less than 3 months. Researchers made the TCR library from RNA that was extracted from PBMCs. Building of the TCR beta libraries involved iRepertoire HTBI primers and Arm-PCR of CDR3 regions. TCRdb fed the multiplex PCR reads into MiXCR, producing one record per CDR3 protein. There are some 330,000 distinct CDR3 sequences in the sample; roughly 12% occur only once, and around 18% lies in the top ten. Germline-derived CDR1 and CDR2 are SGHAT and FQDESV (reference sequence). The CDR3 runs to 15 residues. V gave up 5 bases and J gave up 0 bases; unmatched junction bases: 4. This sample also appeared in a second study, on T cells in Graves' hyperthyroidism and ophthalmopathy.

Sequencing used peripheral blood mononuclear cells (PBMCs), obtained at new diagnosis, from a patient treated with antithyroid drugs. The source is a woman aged 18-29 years with Graves disease. This chain joins TRBV11-1 and TRBJ2-1; TRBD1 matches at 7 bases. The DNA for the CDR3 is TGTGCCAGCAGCCCACGACAGGGCTCCTACAATGAGCAGTTCTTC. Its protein product is CASSPRQGSYNEQFF. The full variable domain, rest sourced from reference TRBV11-1 and TRBJ2-1, is EAEVAQSPRYKITEKSQAVAFWCDPISGHATLYWYRQILGQGPELLVQFQDESVVDDSQLPKDRFSAERLKGVDSTLKIQPAELGDSAMYLCASSPRQGSYNEQFFGPGTRLTVL.